Listed here is a single T cell receptor (beta chain). What it binds is not known. Produced via immunoSEQ multiplex PCR; TCRdb's table is partial and in-frame only. The table includes about 77,000 clones, more than 80% detected once. Time point denoted: week 23, last vaccination. Mutant IDH1 20-mer peptide, at 300 ug, made up each vaccine dose, with topical imiquimod. This sample was included in a study of a mutant IDH1 vaccine in newly diagnosed glioma. Study findings and constraints: Apparently unrelated to pseudoprogression were changes in the top peripheral T cell clonotypes.

Specimen: PBMCs, collected from a glioma patient whose treatment included an IDH1 peptide vaccine. The source of this sequence is a woman aged 45 to 65 with glioma.

CDR3: CASSSRLLLSGGSGYTF. CDR3 nucleotide sequence: TGTGCCAGCAGCTCCCGACTACTATTGTCCGGCGGGAGCGGCTACACCTTC. The chain couples TRBV7-9 to TRBJ1-2; no clear D gene. CDR3 size: 17 residues. The V end was cut by 4 bases, the J end by 8 bases, with 26 bases between. Germline V gene lookup returns CDR1 SEHNR and CDR2 FQNEAQ (reference sequence).